Sequencing of this TCR beta chain was carried out in a study of blood T cell repertoires in COVID-19 (dated by TCRdb to about 2020). A note on the overall study: The collaborator samples originated in the United States, Italy and Spain and spanned the acute and convalescent phases of COVID-19. Where available, HLA class I and class II types were obtained from metadata supplied by the sample provider rather than from assay-based typing. Deeply sampled blood TCRbeta repertoires from subjects exposed to, actively infected with, or recovered from COVID-19 were included in the dataset. The repertoires were made available in a free public database intended to serve as a resource for research on the immune response to SARS-CoV-2. The prospective study material was composed of cDNA or gDNA derived from T cells, B-cell-depleted T cells, or PBMCs. Nearly every sample came with metadata listing a de-identified subject ID, COVID-19 status, age in years and sex. Samples were obtained from the ongoing ImmuneRACE study (first 160 participants) and from approximately 1,200 subjects provided by 6 global collaborators. General conclusions and limits of the study: How much clinical and demographic metadata was included differed by source and by participant, and the metadata was provided uncurated.

CDR1 and CDR2 are read off the germline V gene as SGHRS and YFSETQ. Unmatched junction bases come to 7, with V trimmed by 1 base and J by 7 bases. From cysteine to phenylalanine, the CDR3 is 15 amino acids long. The read is trimmed to its CDR3 DNA, 45 bases read in frame from base 1. This clone appeared a few times. There is no known antigen for this receptor. No quality values exist for individual bases; no much larger clone is one base distant. The collaborating institutions used their own protocols to collect whole blood in K2EDTA tubes. Collaborator samples were shipped for TCRbeta analysis as frozen whole blood, isolated PBMCs, or DNA extracted from either sample type. TCRbeta CDR3 regions were amplified from genomic DNA using the immunoSEQ Assay, a bias-controlled multiplex PCR. Per the authors' processing: The number of nucleated cells in each sample was estimated from the amplification of reference gene primers within the assay. Sequence reads were collapsed and filtered to measure the absolute abundance of every unique TCRbeta CDR3 rearrangement. For each sample, productive Simpson clonality was calculated as the square root of Simpson's diversity index across productive rearrangements. The source is immuneACCESS, and TCRdb retained only in-frame sequences with V and J called. Part of the clones is not carried over; for the studies checked, unresolved V genes explain less than half of this, and the remainder is unexplained. Clone size and the V and J calls come from that table; the DNA yielded D and trimming. Across this sample there are 170,000 or so clones, with 83% seen only once. Of the sample, about 1.5% falls within the top ten clones.

Sequencing used peripheral blood. The rearranged chain carries TRBV5-1 and TRBJ2-7, with 11 bases in between that match TRBD2. This TCR derives from a human donor in a cohort sampled during active COVID-19. The DNA reads as follows: TGCGCCAGCAGCTTGAGTGGGACTAGCGGCGGTGAGCAGTACTTC. It specifies CASSLSGTSGGEQYF.